These 9 T cell receptor beta chains were sequenced from one sample in a study of cytomegalovirus exposure and HLA in healthy donors. 60 Vbeta and 13 Jbeta primers were used in PCR. Method: immunoSEQ multiplex PCR; TCRdb's copy keeps in-frame clones and lacks some. The table has fewer than 250,000 clones, roughly three quarters seen once. The sequencing input was PBMCs. These receptors all stem from a male donor in good health and CMV-seropositive.

Only one count was recorded for this clone. The rearrangement joins TRBV27 to TRBJ1-2; D is uncertain. Germline loops: CDR1 MNHEY, CDR2 SMNVEV (reference sequence). The V end was cut by 3 bases, the J end by 6 bases, with 14 bases between. CDR3 length: 14 residues. The CDR3 loop reads CASSFATRIDGYTF. CDR3 nucleotide sequence: TGTGCCAGCAGTTTTGCAACTCGCATCGATGGCTACACCTTC.

V usage is TRBV15 and J usage is TRBJ1-4, with TRBD1 matching 7 bases. This CDR3 is built from 14 residues. J gave up 7 bases and V 2 bases, and 4 bases lay outside the gene matches. CDR1 is LNHNV and CDR2 is YYDKDF in the germline V gene (reference sequence). The CDR3 loop is CATSRSWTGEKLFF. In nucleotides, the CDR3 is TGTGCCACCAGCAGATCCTGGACAGGTGAAAAACTGTTTTTT.

Of note for this clone: Other nucleotide sequences in the sample specify the same CDR3. The gene calls are TRBV6-5 and TRBJ2-1; 10 bases are shared with TRBD2. Trimming at V came to 6 bases and at J to 9 bases, leaving 8 bases not matched to a gene. The CDR3 is made up of 14 amino acids. Germline CDR1 is MNHEY and CDR2 is SVGAGI. The DNA of the CDR3 is TGTGCCAGCAGGGAAGTAGCGGGGGGCTTTGAGCAGTTCTTC. Amino acids: CASREVAGGFEQFF.

The V and J genes are TRBV10-3 and TRBJ2-3; 11 bases are shared with TRBD2. The CDR3 length is 22 residues. From germline, CDR1 is ENHRY and CDR2 SYGVKD. Trimming took 7 bases from V and 1 from J; bases not matched to a gene: 25. The CDR3 protein is CAIMNPPGLGLAGGPGTDTQYF. In nucleotides, the CDR3 is TGTGCCATCATGAACCCCCCCGGGTTAGGCCTAGCGGGGGGCCCGGGCACAGATACGCAGTATTTT.

V usage is TRBV2 and J usage is TRBJ2-7, with D hard to call. Germline V gene data show CDR1 as SNHLY and CDR2 as FYNNEI. V was cut by 4 bases and J by 0 bases, with 4 bases left in between. The CDR3 contains 12 residues. The CDR3 loop reads CASSVASYEQYF. The CDR3 DNA sequence: TGTGCCAGCAGTGTGGCCTCCTACGAGCAGTACTTC.

The chain is built from TRBV11-2 and TRBJ2-2; TRBD2 matches at 11 bases. Germline V gene sequence: CDR1 SGHAT, CDR2 FQNNGV. This CDR3 spans 15 amino acids. With V trimmed by 5 bases and J by 7 bases, 6 bases remained unmatched. The CDR3 spells CASSLLAGGNGELFF. For the CDR3, the DNA is TGTGCCAGCAGCCTCCTAGCGGGAGGTAACGGGGAGCTGTTTTTT. Filled out from reference TRBV11-2 and TRBJ2-2, the complete variable domain reads EAGVAQSPRYKIIEKRQSVAFWCNPISGHATLYWYQQILGQGPKLLIQFQNNGVVDDSQLPKDRFSAERLKGVDSTLKIQPAKLEDSAVYLCASSLLAGGNGELFFGEGSRLTVL.

This clone was recorded once. This chain links TRBV6-5 with TRBJ1-1, with D unclear. Germline values: CDR1 MNHEY, CDR2 SVGAGI. This CDR3 has 9 residues. Trimming left V 7 bases short and J 8 bases short, with 5 bases between. CDR3 region: CASTKEAFF. Written as DNA, the CDR3 is TGTGCCAGCACAAAAGAAGCTTTCTTT.

The table lists this clone with a few counts. One end of the junction is discordant with germline, which a read error may explain. The chain's CDR3 is CASREGSLVNTEAFF. The CDR3 nucleotides are TGTGCCAGCAGAGAAGGCTCCCTAGTGAACACTGAAGCTTTCTTT. V and J are TRBV2 and TRBJ1-1; no definite D call. The CDR3 is made up of 15 amino acids. CDR1 and CDR2 from the germline V gene are SNHLY and FYNNEI.

This clone was observed once. The CDR3 region is CASSSSAETQYF. Here the CDR3 DNA reads TGCGCCAGCAGCTCTAGCGCGGAGACCCAGTACTTC. The chain employs TRBV5-1 and TRBJ2-5, with D perhaps TRBD2 (6 bases). This CDR3 spans 12 amino acids. The germline V gene encodes CDR1 SGHRS and CDR2 YFSETQ. V was cut by 3 bases and J by 5 bases, with 8 bases left in between.